This TCR beta chain was found in a study of CD8+ T cells in alopecia areata. This clone was counted a few times. Germline lookup yields CDR1 SQVTM and CDR2 ANQGSEA. V dropped 5 bases and J dropped 6 bases, with 14 bases sitting between them. This CDR3 is built from 13 residues. Sorted out of PBMCs were CD4+ T cells and CD8+ T cells. RNA extraction and reverse transcription yielded cDNA as sequencing template. Generated by immunoSEQ multiplex PCR, the TCRdb table keeps only in-frame clones and is missing some. The data contain about 120,000 clones, around two fifths of them singletons. This rearrangement joins TRBV29-1 to TRBJ1-5, with a weak D call TRBD1 (6 bases). The clonotype was recovered from a human donor with alopecia areata. The sequencing sample was made of CD4+ T cells sorted from blood. The CDR3 loop reads CSVQDSILQPQHF. The CDR3 DNA is TGCAGCGTTCAGGACAGCATACTTCAGCCCCAGCATTTT.